Below are 21 T cell receptor beta chains sequenced from a single sample in a study of molecular identifiers for immune sequencing clone quantification (dated by TCRdb to the late 2010s). Libraries were prepared through PCR. The sequencing machine was a NextSeq 500. The raw public data were reprocessed by TCRdb itself: fastp quality trimming at Q25, MiXCR clonotype calling, in-frame beta chains only. Every distinct CDR3 protein forms one entry, paired with its most common genes and DNA. Recorded for this sample are roughly 50,000 distinct CDR3 sequences; about a third of them occurred a single time. The ten largest clones represent approximately 4.2% of the sample. The sample was naive CD8+ T cells from blood, with Jurkat cell RNA spiked in. The cell subset or site label corresponds to: FACS-sorted CD8+CD4-CCR7+CD45RA+ naive T cells. These TCRs come from a human donor in good health. Some libraries in this study had Jurkat cell RNA spiked in.

In regard to this clonotype: One end of the junction varies from germline; a read error may be responsible. The chain combines TRBV28 with TRBJ1-1; weak D call: TRBD1 (5 bases). The germline gives CDR1 MDHEN, CDR2 SYDVKM. This CDR3 is built from 11 residues. The CDR3 sequence: CASSYTKGDYF. The CDR3 DNA follows: TGTGCCAGCAGTTACACTAAAGGGGATTACTTT.

This clonotype was detected a few times. The chain links TRBV5-1 to TRBJ2-3; 9 bases fit TRBD2. The CDR3 sequence is 16 residues long. The germline gives CDR1 SGHRS, CDR2 YFSETQ. Unmatched junction bases numbered 4, after V lost 0 bases and J lost 2 bases. The CDR3 here is CASSLEGLAATDTQYF. CDR3 DNA sequence: TGCGCCAGCAGCTTGGAGGGACTAGCAGCCACAGATACGCAGTATTTT.

This clonotype was counted many times. V gene TRBV20-1 combines with J gene TRBJ2-3; D is unresolved. The CDR3 loop spans 15 amino acids. Trimming took 6 bases from V and 0 from J, leaving 16 bases between them. Per the germline V gene, CDR1 is DFQATT and CDR2 is SNEGSKA (reference sequence). DNA of the CDR3: TGCAGTGCCCCCTCCCGGGCACCTAGCACAGATACGCAGTATTTT. As protein: CSAPSRAPSTDTQYF.

The V call is TRBV10-3, the J call TRBJ2-3; the match to TRBD2 covers 13 bases. The CDR3 is 15 residues long. Unmatched junction bases numbered 3, after V lost 3 bases and J lost 6 bases. The germline CDR1 and CDR2 sequences are ENHRY and SYGVKD. CDR3 loop: CAISEWTSGSDTQYF. DNA of the CDR3: TGTGCCATCAGTGAATGGACTAGCGGGAGTGATACGCAGTATTTT.

This clonotype was recorded many times. The chain has TRBV4-3 and TRBJ2-7; D gene ambiguous. The CDR3 is made up of 14 amino acids. Deletions cut 1 base from V and 3 bases from J, with 10 bases between. CDR1 and CDR2 from the germline V gene are LGHNA and YSLEER. CDR3 loop: CASSQGYSSYEQYF. As DNA, the CDR3 is TGCGCCAGCAGCCAAGGGTACTCGAGCTACGAGCAGTACTTC.

Regarding this clonotype: A much larger clone lies one base from this, so it may be a read error. The chain couples TRBV6-5 to TRBJ1-5; D ambiguous. Germline-derived CDR1 and CDR2 are MNHEY and SVGAGI. The CDR3 runs 13 residues. CDR3 loop: CACSYSLGQPQHF. DNA of the CDR3: TGTGCCTGCAGTTACTCGTTGGGGCAGCCCCAGCATTTT.

With respect to this clonotype: A much larger clonotype is one base distant, so this may be a read error. This chain joins TRBV12-3 or TRBV12-4 and TRBJ2-3; no definite D call. CDR3 length: 17 residues. CDR3 region: CASSSRWLGNSTDMQYF. As DNA, the CDR3 is TGTGCCAGCAGTTCCCGGTGGTTAGGGAATAGCACAGATATGCAGTATTTT.

This clonotype was detected ten times or more. The rearrangement links TRBV20-1 to TRBJ2-7; D gene ambiguous. CDR1 is DFQATT and CDR2 is SNEGSKA in the germline V gene (reference sequence). There are 14 residues in the CDR3. V gave up 4 bases and J gave up 3 bases, with 16 bases separating them. The CDR3 nucleotides read TGCAGTGCTATGAGTTTTCGAAAGAGCTACGAGCAGTACTTC. This gives the protein CSAMSFRKSYEQYF.

In its sample, this clonotype was seen a few times. The chain recombines TRBV28 with TRBJ2-1; D is perhaps TRBD2 (5 bases). CDR3 size: 17 residues. The germline V gene has CDR1 MDHEN and CDR2 SYDVKM. Trimming removed 6 bases from V and 0 bases from J, with 18 bases in between. This CDR3 is CASRVPPWRTSYNEQFF. The CDR3 bases are TGTGCCAGCAGAGTCCCCCCCTGGAGGACCTCCTACAATGAGCAGTTCTTC.

Worth noting for this clonotype: Since the CDR3 does not end with the conserved phenylalanine or tryptophan, this likely comes from a read error. The chain carries TRBV7-3 and TRBJ2-1, with 8 bases matching TRBD2. Germline loops: CDR1 SGHTA, CDR2 FQGTGA. Trimming removed 2 bases from V and 5 bases from J; junction bases left unmatched: 2. The CDR3 length is 14 residues. CDR3 protein: CASSLGLADNEQFL. DNA of the CDR3: TGTGCCAGCAGCTTAGGACTAGCTGACAATGAGCAGTTCCTC.

With respect to this clonotype: This may arise from a read error, as a much more abundant clone is one base away. CDR3 sequence reads: CASSPRGERRKETQYF. The CDR3, as DNA: TGTGCCAGCAGCCCACGGGGGGAGCGTCGGAAAGAGACCCAGTACTTC. The chain couples TRBV7-2 to TRBJ2-5; 7 bases agree with TRBD2. The CDR3 runs to 16 residues. Germline loops: CDR1 SGHTA, CDR2 FQGNSA. V was pared by 5 bases and J by 3 bases, with 12 bases of the junction left unmatched.

A word on this clonotype: Mismatch with germline at one junction end may stem from a read error. The CDR3, as DNA: TGTGCCAACAGCTTAGCGGGGCTCTCTGAGCAGTTCTTC. The encoded protein is CANSLAGLSEQFF. V usage is TRBV11-3 and J usage is TRBJ2-1; TRBD2 matches 8 bases. CDR1 SGHNT and CDR2 YENEEA come from the germline V gene. This CDR3 region has 13 residues. Together with reference TRBV11-3 and TRBJ2-1, the CDR3 gives the full variable domain: EAGVVQSPRYKIIEKKQPVAFWCNPISGHNTLYWYLQNLGQGPELLIRYENEEAVDDSQLPKDRFSAERLKGVDSTLKIQPAELGDSAVYLCANSLAGLSEQFFGPGTRLTVL.

This clonotype was detected ten times or more. V is TRBV9 and J is TRBJ2-5; D perhaps matches TRBD1 (5 bases). The CDR3 loop spans 15 amino acids. V gave up 0 bases and J gave up 1 base, with 10 bases separating them. The germline CDR1 and CDR2 sequences are SGDLS and YYNGEE. The DNA of the CDR3 is TGTGCCAGCAGCGTAGACGACAGCCTCCAAGAGACCCAGTACTTC. Protein product: CASSVDDSLQETQYF.

This clonotype occurred many times. CDR3 sequence: CASSFGDTYEQYF. In DNA, the CDR3 is TGTGCCAGCAGTTTCGGGGACACCTACGAGCAGTACTTC. The rearrangement joins TRBV27 to TRBJ2-7, with D possibly being TRBD1 (6 bases). With 3 bases removed from V and 2 bases from J, the gap between germline ends came to 8 bases. Germline assignment: CDR1 MNHEY and CDR2 SMNVEV (reference sequence). The CDR3 spans 13 residues.

J is TRBJ2-6 and V is TRBV28; tentative D call: TRBD1 (5 bases). Trimming removed 2 bases from V and 0 bases from J, with 17 bases in between. The V gene's germline CDR1 is MDHEN and CDR2 SYDVKM. The CDR3 spans 19 residues. CDR3 residues: CASSLDSRVTSSGANVLTF. CDR3 in DNA: TGTGCCAGCAGTTTAGACAGCCGGGTCACCAGCTCTGGGGCCAACGTCCTGACTTTC.

This clonotype is medium-sized (0.01 to 0.1%) within its sample. This sequence joins TRBV7-6 and TRBJ2-3; no reliable D call. The germline V gene encodes CDR1 SGHVS and CDR2 FNYEAQ. V lost 1 base to trimming and J lost 5 bases, with 7 bases between them. CDR3 size: 13 residues. This CDR3 is CASSLEGRDTQYF. In DNA form, the CDR3 reads TGTGCCAGCAGCTTAGAAGGTAGAGATACGCAGTATTTT.

Comment on this clonotype: A much larger clone differs from this one at a single base, so this may be a read error. The rearrangement links TRBV20-1 to TRBJ1-5; 7 bases line up with TRBD1. Trimming removed 3 bases from V and 4 bases from J; junction bases left unmatched: 15. Germline CDR1 reads DFQATT; CDR2 reads SNEGSKA (reference sequence). This CDR3 region has 17 residues. The DNA of the CDR3 is TGCAGTGCTAGCCCCCATGCAGGGGGAGTTCAGAATCAGCCCCAGCATTTT. It codes for CSASPHAGGVQNQPQHF.

A remark on this clonotype: This clone may be a read error of a much larger clone one base away. The rearrangement links TRBV7-2 to TRBJ2-7, with 8 nucleotides matching TRBD2. The CDR3 has 14 amino acids. The trim removed 6 bases at V and 4 bases at J, leaving 8 bases unmatched. Germline-derived CDR1 and CDR2 are SGHTA and FQGNSA. CDR3 amino acids: CASSEASGPYEQYF. Written as DNA, the CDR3 is TGTGCCAGCAGTGAGGCTAGCGGGCCTTACGAGCAGTACTTC.

A remark on this clonotype: A read error may produce the germline difference seen at one junction end. This chain joins TRBV6-5 and TRBJ1-6, with unresolved D. Per the germline V gene, CDR1 is MNHEY and CDR2 is SVGAGI. This CDR3 comprises 13 residues. The CDR3 region has the DNA TGTGCCAGCAGTTGGGGAGGCATTACACCCCACCACTTT. It codes for CASSWGGITPHHF.

This chain connects TRBV5-1 to TRBJ2-7; D is undetermined. Trimming left V 0 bases short and J 2 bases short, with 6 bases between. CDR3 length equals 13 residues. The germline CDR1 and CDR2 sequences are SGHRS and YFSETQ. This CDR3 reads CASSLARTYEQYF. CDR3 in DNA: TGCGCCAGCAGCTTGGCCCGGACCTACGAGCAGTACTTC.

In this sample, this clonotype turned up many times. CDR3 DNA: TGCGCCAGCAGCTTGGCACGGCATGGTGCCACTGAAGCTTTCTTT. It codes for CASSLARHGATEAFF. The rearrangement links TRBV5-1 to TRBJ1-1; D is unclear. Trimming pared 0 bases from V and 4 bases from J, leaving 13 bases between. CDR1 SGHRS and CDR2 YFSETQ come from the germline V gene. The CDR3 covers 15 residues. The full variable domain, with the rest looked up from reference TRBV5-1 and TRBJ1-1, is KAGVTQTPRYLIKTRGQQVTLSCSPISGHRSVSWYQQTPGQGLQFLFEYFSETQRNKGNFPGRFSGRQFSNSRSEMNVSTLELGDSALYLCASSLARHGATEAFFGQGTRLTVV.